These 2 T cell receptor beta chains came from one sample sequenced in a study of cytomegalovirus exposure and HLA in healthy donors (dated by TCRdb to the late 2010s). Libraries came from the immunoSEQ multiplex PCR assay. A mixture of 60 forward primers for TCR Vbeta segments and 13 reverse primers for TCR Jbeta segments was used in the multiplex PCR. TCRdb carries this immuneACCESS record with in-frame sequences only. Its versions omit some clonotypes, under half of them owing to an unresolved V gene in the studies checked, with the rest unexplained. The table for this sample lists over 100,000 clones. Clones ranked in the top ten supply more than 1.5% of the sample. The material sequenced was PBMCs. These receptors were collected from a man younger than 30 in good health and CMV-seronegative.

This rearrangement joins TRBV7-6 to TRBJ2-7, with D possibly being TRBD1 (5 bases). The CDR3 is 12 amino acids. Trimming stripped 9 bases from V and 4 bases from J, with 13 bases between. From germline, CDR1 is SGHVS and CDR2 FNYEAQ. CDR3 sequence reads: CARLQVVYEQYF. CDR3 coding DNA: TGTGCCAGGTTACAGGTTGTTTACGAGCAGTACTTC.

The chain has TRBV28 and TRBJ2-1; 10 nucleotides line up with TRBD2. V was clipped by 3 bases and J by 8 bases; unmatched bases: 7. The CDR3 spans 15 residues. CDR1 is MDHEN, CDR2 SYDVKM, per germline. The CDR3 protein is CASSFPSGSHYEQFF. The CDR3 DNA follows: TGTGCCAGCAGTTTCCCTAGCGGGAGTCACTATGAGCAGTTCTTC.